This paragraph reports one T cell receptor (beta chain). The antigen it binds to is not known. Per-nucleotide qualities are absent, and no much larger clonotype sits a single base away. Repertoires were sampled repeatedly over the course of chemoradiotherapy so that clonal expansion in the tumor microenvironment could be followed. V lost 1 base and J lost 7 bases, and the count of bases not matched to a germline gene is 7. CDR1 and CDR2 are drawn from the germline V gene: MGHRA, YSYEKL. Taken from cysteine to phenylalanine, the CDR3 has 15 residues. Only CDR3 DNA is held: 45 bases, read in frame from base 1. The library was built by means of the immunoSEQ multiplex PCR assay. The immuneACCESS repertoire file appears here via TCRdb, limited to in-frame rearrangements. These files lack a portion of the clones; in checked studies, under half of the deficit traces to unresolved V genes, and the cause of the others is not known. A total of some 1,800 clones appear in this sample, approximately 85% of them only once. Of the sample, more than 5% is held by the ten largest clones.

The sample is drawn from a study of chemoradiotherapy in HPV16-positive cancers (dated by TCRdb to the early 2020s). General notes on the study: Functional T-cell assays on cells from a couple of HPV16-positive patients defined candidate HPV-specific T-cell clones and common TCR motifs. The study asked whether T-cell immunity to the HPV oncoproteins E6 and E7 changes during chemoradiotherapy and whether this immunity affects survival. Next, the candidate HPV-specific TCRs and motifs were followed in TCR repertoires from approximately 87 patients with HPV-related cancers.

The research as a whole found: Expansion of candidate HPV-specific clones and E7-related TCR motifs was observed in the tumor microenvironment during treatment, whereas no such expansion was observed for non-HPV-specific T cells. Among HPV16-positive patients, expansion of HPV-responsive T cells during chemoradiotherapy was associated with better recurrence-free survival. The functional definition of HPV-specific T cells came from only a couple of HPV16-positive patients, and the survival association was reported for HPV16-positive patients.

This specimen consisted of tumor tissue, obtained from a patient who underwent chemoradiotherapy. The sequence was obtained from a human donor with HPV-associated anogenital cancer. The rearranged segments are TRBV4-1 and TRBJ2-4, with 7 bases matching TRBD2. The DNA is TGCGCCAGCAGCCAAGGGGACTACGGAGGCAACATTCAGTACTTC. Its translation is CASSQGDYGGNIQYF.